The 18 T cell receptor beta chains below all came from one sample that was sequenced in a study of T cells in Graves' hyperthyroidism and ophthalmopathy (dated by TCRdb to about 2019). Receptor libraries were prepared by multiplex PCR. Sequencing was carried out with an Illumina HiSeq 2000. The TCR beta CDR3 regions were amplified from the RNA transcripts. A first-round RT-PCR of the TCR CDR3 used the HTBI primer set with the Qiagen OneStep RT-PCR kit. TCRdb cleaned the public reads at Q25 with fastp, built clones with MiXCR and kept in-frame beta chains. Merged by CDR3 protein, the rows form single entries marked with the most common genes and DNA. The sample contains 280,000 or so distinct CDR3 sequences, less than 30% of them found a single time. Roughly 24% of the sample is taken by the ten largest. Specimen: blood. The receptors were sampled from a man in his forties with Graves' hyperthyroidism that later progressed to Graves' ophthalmopathy.

The sample holds many counts of this clonotype. The chain is built from TRBV27 and TRBJ1-1, with D unresolved. This CDR3 is 11 amino acids long. Trimming stripped 8 bases from V and 4 bases from J, with 8 bases between. Germline V gene sequence: CDR1 MNHEY, CDR2 SMNVEV (reference sequence). Here the CDR3 DNA reads TGTGCCAGCGGACCAGTCACTGAAGCTTTCTTT. It specifies CASGPVTEAFF.

This clonotype came up many times. V is TRBV6-4 and J is TRBJ2-6; the D is unclear. Germline values: CDR1 MRHNA, CDR2 SNTAGT. V was trimmed by 4 bases and J by 2 bases, leaving 12 bases between them. The CDR3 loop spans 16 amino acids. CDR3 DNA sequence: TGTGCCAGCAGTGTTAAGGGCTACCCTGGGGCCAACGTCCTGACTTTC. Protein sequence: CASSVKGYPGANVLTF.

This clonotype was detected many times. The gene calls are TRBV2 and TRBJ2-2, with D maybe TRBD1 (6 bases). The CDR3 covers 14 residues. CDR1 and CDR2 (germline): SNHLY, FYNNEI. V lost 6 bases, J lost 1 base, and 9 bases lay in between. The CDR3 is CASRGTLNTGELFF. The CDR3 DNA is TGTGCCAGCAGGGGGACATTGAACACCGGGGAGCTGTTTTTT.

This clonotype showed up many times. This chain connects TRBV29-1 to TRBJ2-7; 8 bases match TRBD2. Germline V CDR1 and CDR2: SQVTM, ANQGSEA. Trimming took 7 bases from V and 7 from J; bases not matched to a gene: 9. This CDR3 region has 12 residues. CDR3 in amino acids: CSASAGAGEQYF. In nucleotides, the CDR3 is TGCAGCGCATCAGCGGGAGCGGGAGAGCAGTACTTC.

This clonotype showed up many times. The rearrangement uses TRBV7-9 and TRBJ1-1; a possible D gene is TRBD1 (6 bases). Germline CDR1 SEHNR, CDR2 FQNEAQ (reference sequence). This CDR3 is 14 amino acids long. The ends were cut back, 3 bases at V and 2 bases at J, with 10 bases in the middle. CDR3 loop: CASSLHRANTEAFF. CDR3 nucleotide sequence: TGTGCCAGCAGCTTGCACAGGGCAAACACTGAAGCTTTCTTT.

This clonotype was seen repeatedly, ten times or more. The genes are TRBV19 and TRBJ1-5; TRBD1 aligns across 8 bases. This CDR3 comprises 15 residues. Germline V gene lookup returns CDR1 LNHDA and CDR2 SQIVND (reference sequence). After removal of 5 bases from V and 7 bases from J, the junction contained 10 bases not matched to a gene. The CDR3 here is CASSGVGQGDQPQHF. DNA of the CDR3: TGTGCCAGTAGTGGCGTCGGACAGGGCGACCAGCCCCAGCATTTT.

The sample holds many counts of this clonotype. This chain connects TRBV28 to TRBJ1-5; D is perhaps TRBD1 (6 bases). V was trimmed by 3 bases and J by 2 bases, leaving 14 bases between them. Germline V gives CDR1 MDHEN, CDR2 SYDVKM. This CDR3 spans 16 amino acids. The CDR3 bases are TGTGCCAGCAGTTTCGGTTCGGGACAAGGCAATCAGCCCCAGCATTTT. Its translation: CASSFGSGQGNQPQHF. The full variable domain, with the rest looked up from reference TRBV28 and TRBJ1-5, is DVKVTQSSRYLVKRTGEKVFLECVQDMDHENMFWYRQDPGLGLRLIYFSYDVKMKEKGDIPEGYSVSREKKERFSLILESASTNQTSMYLCASSFGSGQGNQPQHFGDGTRLSIL.

At least ten counts were recorded for this clonotype. The V call is TRBV30, the J call TRBJ1-5; 7 nucleotides line up with TRBD1. The CDR3 loop spans 13 amino acids. J was trimmed by 7 bases and V by 1 base; bases with no gene match: 4. Germline CDR1 GTSNPN, CDR2 SVGIG (reference sequence). This CDR3 reads CAWSGTGYQPQHF. The CDR3 DNA sequence: TGTGCCTGGAGTGGGACAGGTTACCAGCCCCAGCATTTT.

This clonotype was observed many times. V usage is TRBV7-2 and J usage is TRBJ2-7, with 8 positions matching TRBD1. In germline, CDR1 is SGHTA, CDR2 FQGNSA. V trimming: 1 base; J trimming: 3 bases; junction bases outside the gene matches: 5. This CDR3 spans 15 amino acids. For the CDR3, the DNA is TGTGCCAGCAGCTTAGTTGGGACAGGAAACTACGAGCAGTACTTC. Protein sequence: CASSLVGTGNYEQYF. Based on the CDR3 plus reference TRBV7-2 and TRBJ2-7, the full variable domain is GAGVSQSPSNKVTEKGKDVELRCDPISGHTALYWYRQSLGQGLEFLIYFQGNSAPDKSGLPSDRFSAERTGGSVSTLTIQRTQQEDSAVYLCASSLVGTGNYEQYFGPGTRLTVT.

In its sample, this clonotype was seen many times. The chain has TRBV6-2 or TRBV6-3 and TRBJ1-2; weak D call: TRBD1 (6 bases). This CDR3 region has 14 residues. Trimming cost V 6 bases and J 8 bases, with 19 bases left between them. CDR1 and CDR2 from the germline V gene are MNHEY and SVGEGT. CDR3 in DNA: TGTGCCAGCAGAACAGGGAGTCGGGATGGCGGCTACACCTTC. It translates to CASRTGSRDGGYTF.

This clonotype was recorded many times. The V and J genes are TRBV7-6 and TRBJ2-7; D is perhaps TRBD2 (6 bases). Trimming removed 5 bases from V and 4 bases from J, with 15 bases in between. CDR1 SGHVS and CDR2 FNYEAQ come from the germline V gene. CDR3 length: 14 residues. The CDR3 protein is CASSLEEGPYEQYF. DNA of the CDR3: TGTGCCAGCAGCCTGGAGGAGGGCCCGTACGAGCAGTACTTC.

In this sample, this clonotype turned up many times. The chain uses TRBV6-2 or TRBV6-3 and TRBJ1-2, with D uncertain. There are 13 residues in the CDR3. Trimming stripped 3 bases from V and 11 bases from J, with 16 bases between. Per the germline V gene, CDR1 is MNHEY and CDR2 is SVGEGT. This chain's CDR3 is CASSYSYGSDYTF. The DNA of the CDR3 is TGTGCCAGCAGTTATTCGTACGGGTCAGATTACACCTTC.

This chain uses TRBV24-1 with TRBJ2-1, with 9 bases that match TRBD2. The V gene's germline CDR1 is KGHDR and CDR2 SFDVKD. The CDR3 is 19 residues long. J was trimmed by 1 base and V by 5 bases; bases with no gene match: 14. CDR3 bases: TGTGCCACCAGTGCCCGGAGTAGCGGGAGTCATGGGTCCTACAATGAGCAGTTCTTC. Translating it yields CATSARSSGSHGSYNEQFF.

A few counts support this clonotype. V is TRBV6-2 or TRBV6-3 and J is TRBJ1-1; perhaps TRBD1 as D (5 bases). This CDR3 is 15 amino acids long. V was pared by 2 bases and J by 6 bases, with 16 bases between. Germline V CDR1 and CDR2: MNHEY, SVGEGT. CDR3 loop: CASSYRRGGGSEAFF. The CDR3 DNA sequence: TGTGCCAGCAGTTACAGAAGGGGAGGAGGCTCTGAAGCTTTCTTT.

Ten or more counts support this clonotype. The DNA of the CDR3 is TGCAGTGCTAGTGGGCAGGGGGCCCTATCTCAGTCGCATCAGCCCCAGCATTTT. Protein sequence: CSASGQGALSQSHQPQHF. The V call is TRBV20-1, the J call TRBJ1-5; 8 nucleotides agree with TRBD1. V gave up 3 bases and J gave up 5 bases; unmatched junction bases: 18. Per the germline V gene, CDR1 is DFQATT and CDR2 is SNEGSKA (reference sequence). The CDR3 spans 18 residues.

The CDR3 is CASSEGHNTEAFF. CDR3 in DNA: TGTGCCAGCAGTGAAGGACACAACACTGAAGCTTTCTTT. V gene TRBV6-1 combines with J gene TRBJ1-1; no definite D call. Trimming took 1 base from V and 2 from J, leaving 5 bases between them. This CDR3 comprises 13 residues. CDR1 and CDR2 (germline): MNHNS, SASEGT.

The chain carries TRBV11-1 and TRBJ2-5, with 13 bases identical to TRBD2. The junction had 11 bases not matched to a gene; V was cut back by 5 bases and J by 2 bases. This CDR3 spans 18 amino acids. CDR1 and CDR2 (germline): SGHAT, FQDESV (reference sequence). CDR3 nucleotide sequence: TGTGCCAGCAGCCCTTGGGCCGGGACTAGCGGGACTCAAGAGACCCAGTACTTC. Protein sequence: CASSPWAGTSGTQETQYF.

Ten or more counts support this clonotype. This chain uses TRBV28 with TRBJ2-7; D is unresolved. Germline V gene lookup returns CDR1 MDHEN and CDR2 SYDVKM. The CDR3 covers 13 residues. Between the trimmed V and J ends, which lost 2 bases and 3 bases, there was a span of 8 bases. CDR3 sequence: CASSLNVVYEQYF. The CDR3, as DNA: TGTGCCAGCAGTTTAAATGTAGTCTACGAGCAGTACTTC.